The clone carrying this T cell receptor beta chain was counted between two and nine times. Its antigen is undetermined. J was trimmed by 9 bases and V by 3 bases; bases with no gene match: 6. Germline V gene data show CDR1 as MGHDK and CDR2 as SYGVNS. The CDR3 totals 15 residues. TCR alpha and TCR beta cDNA libraries carrying sample barcodes and UMIs were produced by 5'RACE using constant-segment primers. TCRdb fed the 5' RACE reads into MiXCR, producing one record per CDR3 protein. The sample contains roughly 300,000 distinct CDR3 sequences, roughly 8.2% of which appear only once. The data were taken from a study of T-cell memory formation after mild COVID-19. General study results and limits: Whether day 37 second-wave clones are SARS-CoV-2-specific was not confirmed.

The genes are TRBV25-1 and TRBJ1-6; 9 bases are shared with TRBD1. Sample: PBMCs or a T cell subset sorted from them (not recorded which). The TCR comes from a man younger than 35 who had mild COVID-19 (a few samples of this study predate the infection). Cell type and time point are not known. The CDR3 region has the DNA TGTGCCAGCAGTGATCCCGGGACAGGGACTTCACCCCTCCACTTT. It specifies CASSDPGTGTSPLHF. Based on the CDR3 plus reference TRBV25-1 and TRBJ1-6, the full variable domain is EADIYQTPRYLVIGTGKKITLECSQTMGHDKMYWYQQDPGMELHLIHYSYGVNSTEKGDLSSESTVSRIRTEHFPLTLESARPSHTSQYLCASSDPGTGTSPLHFGNGTRLTVT.